This T cell receptor (beta chain) comes out of a study of neoadjuvant anti-PD-1 for oral cavity cancer. The overall study: Patients without progression received a fourth nivolumab dose around day 43, then surgical resection on days 50-56.

The V and J ends lost 2 bases and 8 bases respectively, with 12 bases between them. Germline-derived CDR1 and CDR2 are SGHTA and FQGNSA. The CDR3 has 13 amino acids. General study points: PBMC Gini-index clonality exceeded responders' in non-responders post-nivolumab.

Blood cells were analyzed directly, without culture or expansion. As regards this clone: Its antigen remains unknown.

Six replicates per PBMC sample, mostly from 400 to 500 ng of genomic DNA. Measured with immunoSEQ multiplex PCR; TCRdb has only the in-frame clones, and not every one. Seen here are some 33,000 clones, around nine tenths observed once, and the top ten hold approximately 3.7%. This TCR came from a person aged 35-79 years with oral cavity squamous cell carcinoma. The sample in question was PBMCs, obtained before nivolumab (anti-PD-1) treatment. The V call is TRBV7-2, the J call TRBJ1-2; D uncertain. This chain's CDR3 is CASSLMFTEGYTF. The CDR3 DNA sequence: TGTGCCAGCAGCTTAATGTTCACGGAAGGCTACACCTTC.